A single sample gave rise to the 5 T cell receptor beta chains below, sequenced in a study of T cells after posttransplantation cyclophosphamide. TCRdb's copy holds only in-frame clones and misses some; the assay was immunoSEQ multiplex PCR. This table holds 41,000 or so clones with no singletons; the top ten claim more than 4.5%. Sequenced material: PBMCs. Every receptor here comes from a man aged 25-40 years in good health and a related stem cell transplant donor.

In its sample, this clone was seen many times. For the CDR3, the DNA is TGTGCCAGCAGCGCGGACAGCCTCGTTGCTTTCTTT. This sequence encodes CASSADSLVAFF. The chain links TRBV7-6 to TRBJ1-1, with D possibly being TRBD1 (6 bases). The germline V gene encodes CDR1 SGHVS and CDR2 FNYEAQ. V gave up 5 bases and J gave up 11 bases, with 15 bases separating them. The CDR3 is 12 residues long.

This clone was recorded many times. The rearrangement joins TRBV6-4 to TRBJ2-2; TRBD1 is a possible D gene (5 bases). This CDR3 has 16 residues. Trimming removed 0 bases at V and 0 bases at J, with 8 bases between. Germline-derived CDR1 and CDR2 are MRHNA and SNTAGT. CDR3 nucleotides: TGTGCCAGCAGTGACTCGCCCAGGGCGAACACCGGGGAGCTGTTTTTT. Amino acid sequence: CASSDSPRANTGELFF.

This clone was found many times. The rearrangement links TRBV6-1 to TRBJ2-3, with 13 positions matching TRBD2. In germline, CDR1 is MNHNS, CDR2 SASEGT. This CDR3 spans 17 amino acids. Trimming took 4 bases from V and 5 from J; bases not matched to a gene: 9. The CDR3 DNA reads TGTGCCAGCAGTGGCCCCGGGACTAGCGGGACCCTAGATACGCAGTATTTT. It specifies CASSGPGTSGTLDTQYF.

CDR3 sequence (DNA): TGTGCCAGCAGCCGACCGGGACTACTTGGCGAGCAGTACTTC. As protein: CASSRPGLLGEQYF. The V gene is TRBV11-2, the J gene TRBJ2-7, with 7 positions matching TRBD2. J gave up 6 bases and V 5 bases, and 10 bases lay outside the gene matches. Germline CDR1 and CDR2: SGHAT and FQNNGV. The CDR3 is 14 residues long.

This clone was counted only a few times. The chain recombines TRBV5-1 with TRBJ1-4, with 7 bases aligning to TRBD1. J lost 5 bases, V lost 3 bases, and 7 bases had no gene match. The CDR3 is 15 amino acids. CDR1 and CDR2 (germline): SGHRS, YFSETQ. CDR3 nucleotide sequence: TGCGCCAGCAGCTGGGGGGACAGACTCAATGAAAAACTGTTTTTT. It yields the protein CASSWGDRLNEKLFF.